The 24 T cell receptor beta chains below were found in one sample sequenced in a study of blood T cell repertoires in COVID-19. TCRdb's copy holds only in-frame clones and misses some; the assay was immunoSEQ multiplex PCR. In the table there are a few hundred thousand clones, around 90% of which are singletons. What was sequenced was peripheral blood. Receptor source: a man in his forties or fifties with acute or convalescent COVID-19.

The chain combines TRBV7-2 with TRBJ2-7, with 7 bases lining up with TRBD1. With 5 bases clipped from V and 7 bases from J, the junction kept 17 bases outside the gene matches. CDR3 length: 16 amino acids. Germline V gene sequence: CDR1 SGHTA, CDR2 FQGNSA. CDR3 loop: CASSLSPGTVKGEQYF. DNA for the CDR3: TGTGCCAGCAGCCTATCCCCCGGGACAGTTAAGGGAGAGCAGTACTTC.

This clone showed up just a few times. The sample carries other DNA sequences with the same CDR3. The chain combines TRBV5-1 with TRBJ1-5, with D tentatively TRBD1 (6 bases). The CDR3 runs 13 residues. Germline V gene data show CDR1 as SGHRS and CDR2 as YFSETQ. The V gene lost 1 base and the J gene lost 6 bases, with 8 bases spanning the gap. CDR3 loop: CASSLQGSQPQHF. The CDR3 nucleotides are TGCGCCAGCAGCTTGCAGGGGAGTCAGCCCCAGCATTTT. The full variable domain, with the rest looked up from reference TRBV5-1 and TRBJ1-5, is KAGVTQTPRYLIKTRGQQVTLSCSPISGHRSVSWYQQTPGQGLQFLFEYFSETQRNKGNFPGRFSGRQFSNSRSEMNVSTLELGDSALYLCASSLQGSQPQHFGDGTRLSIL.

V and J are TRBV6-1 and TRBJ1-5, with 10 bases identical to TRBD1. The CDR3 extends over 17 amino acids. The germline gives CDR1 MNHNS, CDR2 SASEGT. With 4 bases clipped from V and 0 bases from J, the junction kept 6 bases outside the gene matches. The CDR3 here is CASSAGQGFYSNQPQHF. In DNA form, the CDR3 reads TGTGCCAGCAGTGCGGGACAGGGGTTTTATAGCAATCAGCCCCAGCATTTT.

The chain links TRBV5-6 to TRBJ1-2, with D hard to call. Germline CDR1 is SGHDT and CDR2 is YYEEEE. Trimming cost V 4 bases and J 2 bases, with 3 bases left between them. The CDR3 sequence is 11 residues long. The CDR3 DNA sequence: TGTGCCAGCAGCGCGAACTATGGCTACACCTTC. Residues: CASSANYGYTF.

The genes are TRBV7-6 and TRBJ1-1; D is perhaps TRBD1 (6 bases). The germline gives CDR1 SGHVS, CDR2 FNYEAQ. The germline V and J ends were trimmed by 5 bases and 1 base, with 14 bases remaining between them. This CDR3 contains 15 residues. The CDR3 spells CASSAVQGANTEAFF. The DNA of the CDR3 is TGTGCCAGCAGCGCGGTACAGGGAGCGAACACTGAAGCTTTCTTT.

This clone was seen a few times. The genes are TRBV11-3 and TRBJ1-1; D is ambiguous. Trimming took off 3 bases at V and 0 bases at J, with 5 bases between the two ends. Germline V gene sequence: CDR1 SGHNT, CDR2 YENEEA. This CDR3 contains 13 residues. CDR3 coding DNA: TGTGCCAGCAGCTTCCAGGTGAACACTGAAGCTTTCTTT. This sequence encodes CASSFQVNTEAFF.

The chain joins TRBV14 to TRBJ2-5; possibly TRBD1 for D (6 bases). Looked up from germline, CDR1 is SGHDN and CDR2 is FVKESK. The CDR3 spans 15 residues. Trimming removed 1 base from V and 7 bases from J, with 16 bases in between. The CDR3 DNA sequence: TGTGCCAGCAGCCAAGTCAGGGGTGTGGATAGGACCCAGTACTTC. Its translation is CASSQVRGVDRTQYF. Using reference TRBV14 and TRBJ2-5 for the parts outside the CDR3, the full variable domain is EAGVTQFPSHSVIEKGQTVTLRCDPISGHDNLYWYRRVMGKEIKFLLHFVKESKQDESGMPNNRFLAERTGGTYSTLKVQPAELEDSGVYFCASSQVRGVDRTQYFGPGTRLLVL.

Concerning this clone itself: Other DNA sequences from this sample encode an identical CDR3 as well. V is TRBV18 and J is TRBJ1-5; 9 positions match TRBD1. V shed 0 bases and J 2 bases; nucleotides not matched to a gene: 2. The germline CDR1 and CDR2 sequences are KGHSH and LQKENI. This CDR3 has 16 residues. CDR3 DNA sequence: TGTGCCAGCTCACCACCGGGACAGGGAGGCAATCAGCCCCAGCATTTT. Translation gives CASSPPGQGGNQPQHF.

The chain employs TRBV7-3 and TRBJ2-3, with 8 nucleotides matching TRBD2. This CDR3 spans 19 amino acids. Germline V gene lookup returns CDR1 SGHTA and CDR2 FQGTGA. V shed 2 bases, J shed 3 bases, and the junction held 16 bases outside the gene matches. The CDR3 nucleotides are TGTGCCAGCAGCTTATACCCCGTGCCCCTAGCGGGTAGTACAGATACGCAGTATTTT. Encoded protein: CASSLYPVPLAGSTDTQYF.

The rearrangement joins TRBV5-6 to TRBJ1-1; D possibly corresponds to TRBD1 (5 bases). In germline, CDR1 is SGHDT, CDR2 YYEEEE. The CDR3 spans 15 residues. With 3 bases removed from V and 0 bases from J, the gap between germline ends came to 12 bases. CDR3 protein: CASSSWTRMNTEAFF. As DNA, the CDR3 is TGTGCCAGCAGCTCCTGGACACGGATGAACACTGAAGCTTTCTTT. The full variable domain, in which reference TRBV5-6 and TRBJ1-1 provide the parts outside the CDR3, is DAGVTQSPTHLIKTRGQQVTLRCSPKSGHDTVSWYQQALGQGPQFIFQYYEEEERQRGNFPDRFSGHQFPNYSSELNVNALLLGDSALYLCASSSWTRMNTEAFFGQGTRLTVV.

CDR3: CASSLARGDTQYF. CDR3 nucleotides: TGTGCCAGCAGCTTAGCGCGGGGTGATACGCAGTATTTT. The V and J genes are TRBV7-6 and TRBJ2-3; D is perhaps TRBD2 (6 bases). The length of the CDR3 is 13 residues. Germline V gene data show CDR1 as SGHVS and CDR2 as FNYEAQ. Between the trimmed V and J ends, which lost 0 bases and 6 bases, there was a span of 7 bases.

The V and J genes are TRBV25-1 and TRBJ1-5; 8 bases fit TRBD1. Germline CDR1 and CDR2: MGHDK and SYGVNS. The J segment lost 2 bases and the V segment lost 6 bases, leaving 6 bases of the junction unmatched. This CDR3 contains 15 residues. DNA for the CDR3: TGTGCCAGCAGCGAACCGGGACAGGGCAATCAGCCCCAGCATTTT. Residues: CASSEPGQGNQPQHF.

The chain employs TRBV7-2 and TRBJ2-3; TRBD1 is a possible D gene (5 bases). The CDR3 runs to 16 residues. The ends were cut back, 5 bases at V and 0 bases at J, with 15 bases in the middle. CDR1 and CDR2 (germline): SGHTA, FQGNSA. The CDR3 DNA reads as TGTGCCAGCAGCCTCCAGGGTTCATCTAGCACAGATACGCAGTATTTT. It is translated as CASSLQGSSSTDTQYF.

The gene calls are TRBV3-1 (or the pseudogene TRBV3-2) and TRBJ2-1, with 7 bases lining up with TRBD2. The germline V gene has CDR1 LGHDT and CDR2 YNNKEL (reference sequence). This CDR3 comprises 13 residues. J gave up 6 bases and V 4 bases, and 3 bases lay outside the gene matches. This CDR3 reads CASSPGLTNEQFF. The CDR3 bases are TGTGCCAGCAGCCCGGGACTAACCAATGAGCAGTTCTTC.

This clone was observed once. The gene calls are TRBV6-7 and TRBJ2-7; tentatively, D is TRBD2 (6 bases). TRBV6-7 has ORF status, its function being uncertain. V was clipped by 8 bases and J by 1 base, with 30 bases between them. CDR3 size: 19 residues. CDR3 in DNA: TGTGCCAGCCCCCTGACCCGGGACTCATGTTGGCCCCATTCCTACGAGCAGTACTTC. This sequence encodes CASPLTRDSCWPHSYEQYF.

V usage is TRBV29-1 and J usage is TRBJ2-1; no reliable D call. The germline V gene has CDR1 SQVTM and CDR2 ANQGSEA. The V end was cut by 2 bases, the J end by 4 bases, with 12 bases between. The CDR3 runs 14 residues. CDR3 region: CSVERFGSYNEQFF. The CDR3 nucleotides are TGCAGCGTTGAACGATTTGGCTCTTACAATGAGCAGTTCTTC.

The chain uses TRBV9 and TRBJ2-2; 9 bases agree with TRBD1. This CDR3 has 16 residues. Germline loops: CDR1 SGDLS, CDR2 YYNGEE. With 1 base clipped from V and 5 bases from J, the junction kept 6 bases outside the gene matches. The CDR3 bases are TGTGCCAGCAGCGTAAACAGGGGGCGTTTAACCGGGGAGCTGTTTTTT. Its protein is CASSVNRGRLTGELFF. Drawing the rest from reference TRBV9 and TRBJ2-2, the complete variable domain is DSGVTQTPKHLITATGQRVTLRCSPRSGDLSVYWYQQSLDQGLQFLIQYYNGEERAKGNILERFSAQQFPDLHSELNLSSLELGDSALYFCASSVNRGRLTGELFFGEGSRLTVL.

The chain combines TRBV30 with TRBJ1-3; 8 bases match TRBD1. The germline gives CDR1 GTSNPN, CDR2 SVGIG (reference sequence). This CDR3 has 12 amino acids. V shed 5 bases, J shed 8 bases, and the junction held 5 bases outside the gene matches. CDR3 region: CAWAGQGHTIYF. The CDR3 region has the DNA TGTGCCTGGGCCGGACAGGGTCACACCATATATTTT.

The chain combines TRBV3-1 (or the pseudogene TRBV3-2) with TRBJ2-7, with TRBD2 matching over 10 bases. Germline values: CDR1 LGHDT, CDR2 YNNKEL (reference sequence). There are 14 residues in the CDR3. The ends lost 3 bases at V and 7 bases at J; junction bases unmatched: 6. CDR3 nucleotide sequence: TGTGCCAGCAGCCAGAGCGGGGGGGTATGGGAGCAGTACTTC. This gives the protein CASSQSGGVWEQYF.

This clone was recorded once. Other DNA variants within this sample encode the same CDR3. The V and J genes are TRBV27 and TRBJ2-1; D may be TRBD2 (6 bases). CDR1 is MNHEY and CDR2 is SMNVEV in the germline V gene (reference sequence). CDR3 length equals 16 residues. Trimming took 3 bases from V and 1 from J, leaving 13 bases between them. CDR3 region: CASSLRRAGSYNEQFF. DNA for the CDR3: TGTGCCAGCAGTTTGAGGAGGGCAGGGTCCTACAATGAGCAGTTCTTC.

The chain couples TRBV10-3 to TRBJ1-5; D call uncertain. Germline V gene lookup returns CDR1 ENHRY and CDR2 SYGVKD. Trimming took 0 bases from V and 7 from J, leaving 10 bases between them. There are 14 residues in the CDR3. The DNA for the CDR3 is TGTGCCATCAGTGAGTCTCCCGCGGCCCAGCCCCAGCATTTT. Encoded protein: CAISESPAAQPQHF.

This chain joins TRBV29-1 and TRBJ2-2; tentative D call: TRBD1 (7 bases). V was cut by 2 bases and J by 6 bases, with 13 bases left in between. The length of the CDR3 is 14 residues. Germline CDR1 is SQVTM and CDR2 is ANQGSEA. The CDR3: CSVEQGGKPGELFF. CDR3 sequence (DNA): TGCAGCGTTGAACAGGGGGGAAAACCCGGGGAGCTGTTTTTT.

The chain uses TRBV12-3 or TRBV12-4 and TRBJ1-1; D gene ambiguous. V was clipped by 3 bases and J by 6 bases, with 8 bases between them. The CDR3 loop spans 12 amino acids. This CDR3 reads CASSLPLSEAFF. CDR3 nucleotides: TGTGCCAGCAGTTTGCCCCTATCTGAAGCTTTCTTT.

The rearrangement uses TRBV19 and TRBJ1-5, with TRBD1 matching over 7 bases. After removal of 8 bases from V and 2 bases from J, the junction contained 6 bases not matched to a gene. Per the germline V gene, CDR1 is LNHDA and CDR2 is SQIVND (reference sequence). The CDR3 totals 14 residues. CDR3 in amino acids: CASRFQGGNQPQHF. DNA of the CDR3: TGTGCCAGTCGCTTTCAGGGGGGCAATCAGCCCCAGCATTTT.